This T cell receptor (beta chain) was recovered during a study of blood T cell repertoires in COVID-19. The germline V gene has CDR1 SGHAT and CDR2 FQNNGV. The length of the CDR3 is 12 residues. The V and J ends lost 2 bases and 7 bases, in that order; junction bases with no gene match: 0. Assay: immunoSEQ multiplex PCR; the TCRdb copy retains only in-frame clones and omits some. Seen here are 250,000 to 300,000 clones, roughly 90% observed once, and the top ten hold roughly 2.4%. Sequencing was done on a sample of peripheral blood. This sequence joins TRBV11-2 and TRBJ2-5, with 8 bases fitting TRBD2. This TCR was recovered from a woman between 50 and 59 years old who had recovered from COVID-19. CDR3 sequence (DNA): TGTGCCAGCAGCTTAAGCGGGAGGACCCAGTACTTC. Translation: CASSLSGRTQYF.